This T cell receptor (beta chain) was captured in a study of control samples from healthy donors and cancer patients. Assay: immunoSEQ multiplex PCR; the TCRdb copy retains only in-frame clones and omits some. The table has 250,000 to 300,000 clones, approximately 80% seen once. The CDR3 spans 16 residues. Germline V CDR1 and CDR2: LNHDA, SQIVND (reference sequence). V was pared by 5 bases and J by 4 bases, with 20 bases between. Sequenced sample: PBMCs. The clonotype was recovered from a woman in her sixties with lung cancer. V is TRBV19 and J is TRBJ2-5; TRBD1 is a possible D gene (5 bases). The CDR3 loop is CASSSSGFSLGETQYF. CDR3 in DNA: TGTGCCAGTAGTTCTTCAGGGTTTTCTTTAGGAGAGACCCAGTACTTC.